The next 28 T cell receptor beta chains were all read from a single sample in a study of Graves' ophthalmopathy and Graves' hyperthyroidism. Researchers took RNA transcripts and amplified TCR beta CDR3 regions from them. HTBI-primed first-round RT-PCR preceded second-round multiplex PCR. MiXCR, applied by TCRdb to the multiplex PCR reads, yields one record per CDR3 protein. Here the sample spans just over 400,000 distinct CDR3 sequences, roughly 20% being singletons. Material for sequencing was peripheral blood. These receptors were collected from a woman younger than 35 with stable Graves' hyperthyroidism.

This clonotype was seen a handful of times. The chain links TRBV12-3 or TRBV12-4 to TRBJ2-7; TRBD1 agrees at 8 bases. This CDR3 comprises 15 residues. V lost 5 bases to trimming and J lost 3 bases; unmatched junction nucleotides: 9. The CDR3 protein is CASSPQPGQDYEQYF. The CDR3 DNA sequence: TGTGCCAGCAGTCCCCAACCGGGACAGGACTACGAGCAGTACTTC.

This clonotype was seen many times. The chain carries TRBV6-1 and TRBJ1-5, with 10 positions matching TRBD1. From germline, CDR1 is MNHNS and CDR2 SASEGT. The CDR3 sequence is 15 residues long. V was clipped by 8 bases and J by 0 bases; unmatched bases: 4. The CDR3 region is CASFRDRGSNQPQHF. The CDR3 bases are TGTGCCAGCTTCCGGGACAGGGGTAGCAATCAGCCCCAGCATTTT.

In this sample, this clonotype turned up a few times. CDR3 bases: TGTGCCAGCAGCACAGGGACCTCTCCCAACACCGGGGAGCTGTTTTTT. Its translation is CASSTGTSPNTGELFF. V and J are TRBV7-3 and TRBJ2-2; tentative D call: TRBD1 (6 bases). The V gene lost 5 bases and the J gene lost 2 bases, with 15 bases spanning the gap. CDR1 and CDR2 from the germline V gene are SGHTA and FQGTGA. The CDR3 has 16 amino acids. The full variable domain, completed using reference TRBV7-3 and TRBJ2-2, is GAGVSQTPSNKVTEKGKYVELRCDPISGHTALYWYRQSLGQGPEFLIYFQGTGAADDSGLPNDRFFAVRPEGSVSTLKIQRTERGDSAVYLCASSTGTSPNTGELFFGEGSRLTVL.

The chain joins TRBV12-3 or TRBV12-4 to TRBJ2-5; 11 bases line up with TRBD2. V was pared by 10 bases and J by 1 base, with 5 bases of the junction left unmatched. There are 14 residues in the CDR3. The CDR3 DNA reads TGTGCCACAGGGACTAGCGGCATCCAAGAGACCCAGTACTTC. Residues: CATGTSGIQETQYF.

This clonotype was found many times. The junction departs from germline at one end; a sequencing error may be responsible. The rearrangement uses TRBV5-1 and TRBJ2-7; possible D gene TRBD1, 6 bases. Germline CDR1 is SGHRS and CDR2 is YFSETQ. This CDR3 spans 12 amino acids. CDR3 bases: TGCGCCAGCAGCTCTCAGGGGCACTTTCTGCACTTC. This translates into CASSSQGHFLHF.

The chain uses TRBV15 and TRBJ2-5; D remains ambiguous. Trimming shortened V by 3 bases and J by 5 bases, and 16 bases separated the two germline ends. From germline, CDR1 is LNHNV and CDR2 YYDKDF (reference sequence). The CDR3 sequence is 15 residues long. DNA of the CDR3: TGTGCCACCAGCAGGAACTCCCCCGTGGGGGAGACCCAGTACTTC. Amino acids: CATSRNSPVGETQYF.

This clonotype was detected ten times or more. The V call is TRBV11-2, the J call TRBJ1-1; a weak D match, TRBD1 (6 bases). The CDR3 consists of 16 residues. With 3 bases removed from V and 5 bases from J, the gap between germline ends came to 19 bases. CDR1 SGHAT and CDR2 FQNNGV come from the germline V gene. CDR3 DNA sequence: TGTGCCAGCAGCTTGGGTGAGTGGGGGGCGCGGACTGAAGCTTTCTTT. Protein sequence: CASSLGEWGARTEAFF.

The chain is built from TRBV9 and TRBJ2-5; D is unclear. CDR1 is SGDLS and CDR2 is YYNGEE in the germline V gene. The V and J ends lost 6 bases and 1 base respectively, with 10 bases between them. The CDR3 covers 13 residues. CDR3 protein: CASTNRGQETQYF. The DNA for the CDR3 is TGTGCCAGCACCAACCGAGGCCAAGAGACCCAGTACTTC.

This clonotype was picked up many times. The rearrangement links TRBV6-4 to TRBJ1-6; no definite D call. The CDR3 extends over 13 amino acids. V was pared by 2 bases and J by 9 bases, with 8 bases between. Germline V CDR1 and CDR2: MRHNA, SNTAGT. CDR3 nucleotides: TGTGCCAGCAGTGACGGCCTGAGTTCACCCCTCCACTTT. Its protein is CASSDGLSSPLHF.

This clonotype was recorded many times. The chain links TRBV7-8 to TRBJ1-2, with 9 positions matching TRBD1. This CDR3 region has 14 residues. V was clipped by 4 bases and J by 5 bases; unmatched bases: 5. CDR1 SGHVS and CDR2 FQNEAQ come from the germline V gene. The CDR3 region is CASSYPGTGYGYTF. The DNA of the CDR3 is TGTGCCAGCAGCTACCCCGGGACAGGGTATGGCTACACCTTC.

A few counts support this clonotype. V gene TRBV29-1 combines with J gene TRBJ2-7; D remains unclear. V lost 7 bases and J 1 base, leaving 11 bases between the germline ends. This CDR3 is built from 12 residues. The germline V gene encodes CDR1 SQVTM and CDR2 ANQGSEA. This CDR3 is CSAGDNSYEQYF. CDR3 DNA sequence: TGCAGCGCCGGCGATAATTCCTACGAGCAGTACTTC.

This clonotype occurred many times. This rearrangement joins TRBV12-3 or TRBV12-4 to TRBJ2-5; D remains unclear. This CDR3 is built from 13 residues. The V end was cut by 3 bases, the J end by 5 bases, with 10 bases between. CDR3 sequence: CASSFFRTETQYF. CDR3 sequence (DNA): TGTGCCAGCAGTTTTTTCAGAACGGAGACCCAGTACTTC.

This clonotype was seen repeatedly, ten times or more. The gene calls are TRBV6-1 and TRBJ2-5; 8 nucleotides agree with TRBD1. The germline CDR1 and CDR2 sequences are MNHNS and SASEGT. Trimming took 6 bases from V and 5 from J; bases not matched to a gene: 8. The CDR3 is 14 amino acids. CDR3 bases: TGTGCCAGCAGCCCACGGACAGGGTGGGAGACCCAGTACTTC. As protein: CASSPRTGWETQYF.

This clonotype was seen repeatedly, ten times or more. The rearrangement links TRBV12-5 to TRBJ1-5; maybe TRBD1 (6 bases). The CDR3 has 13 amino acids. Trimming left V 7 bases short and J 3 bases short, with 10 bases between. CDR1 is LGHNT and CDR2 is FRNRAP in the germline V gene. CDR3 coding DNA: TGTGCTAGTGCAACAGGGTTCAATCAGCCCCAGCATTTT. Amino acid sequence: CASATGFNQPQHF.

The V call is TRBV6-1, the J call TRBJ2-7, with TRBD1 as a possible D gene (5 bases). Deletions cut 6 bases from V and 4 bases from J, with 7 bases between. Germline lookup yields CDR1 MNHNS and CDR2 SASEGT. This CDR3 spans 11 amino acids. For the CDR3, the DNA is TGTGCCAGCAGACAGGAATACGAGCAGTACTTC. Amino acid sequence: CASRQEYEQYF.

Comments on this clonotype: This likely comes from a read error, as the CDR3 has no conserved phenylalanine or tryptophan at its end. The rearrangement links TRBV28 to TRBJ1-1; D might be TRBD1 (5 bases). Germline values: CDR1 MDHEN, CDR2 SYDVKM. This CDR3 region has 16 residues. Trimming left V 2 bases short and J 5 bases short, with 18 bases between. CDR3 sequence (DNA): TGTGCCAGCAGTTTAAGCGGGGCAGGGTTGAGGACTGAAGCTTTCTAT. It yields the protein CASSLSGAGLRTEAFY.

This clonotype has ten or more counts. The chain recombines TRBV30 with TRBJ2-7; tentatively, D is TRBD1 (6 bases). The CDR3 has 12 amino acids. Germline CDR1 is GTSNPN and CDR2 is SVGIG (reference sequence). V was shortened by 5 bases and J by 5 bases, with 13 bases between the two germline ends. CDR3 in amino acids: CAWALTGNEQYF. The CDR3 nucleotides read TGTGCCTGGGCCCTAACAGGGAACGAGCAGTACTTC.

CDR3 residues: CASSPGTSGRRKTQYF. In nucleotides, the CDR3 is TGTGCCAGCAGCCCTGGGACTAGCGGGAGGAGGAAGACCCAGTACTTC. The chain has TRBV6-1 and TRBJ2-5; 15 bases map to TRBD2. With V trimmed by 6 bases and J by 6 bases, 8 bases remained unmatched. The CDR3 sequence is 16 residues long. The germline CDR1 and CDR2 sequences are MNHNS and SASEGT.

This clonotype was counted ten times or more. The chain couples TRBV11-2 to TRBJ2-7, with 8 nucleotides matching TRBD2. V was clipped by 1 base and J by 2 bases; unmatched bases: 10. CDR1 is SGHAT and CDR2 is FQNNGV in the germline V gene. This CDR3 has 17 amino acids. The chain's CDR3 is CASSLVGGGTHTYEQYF. CDR3 coding DNA: TGTGCCAGCAGCTTAGTCGGCGGGGGGACTCATACCTACGAGCAGTACTTC.

This clonotype appeared a few times. V is TRBV15 and J is TRBJ1-2, with D unclear. The germline V gene encodes CDR1 LNHNV and CDR2 YYDKDF (reference sequence). V was trimmed by 0 bases and J by 13 bases, leaving 24 bases between them. There are 16 residues in the CDR3. CDR3 sequence: CATSRDAEVMLLRRTF. CDR3 coding DNA: TGTGCCACCAGCAGAGATGCGGAGGTAATGCTGCTTCGGCGCACCTTC.

This clonotype has a count of ten or more. The rearrangement uses TRBV28 and TRBJ2-7; D is perhaps TRBD2 (6 bases). V was shortened by 3 bases and J by 6 bases, with 15 bases between the two germline ends. The CDR3 sequence is 14 residues long. Germline CDR1 reads MDHEN; CDR2 reads SYDVKM. CDR3 region: CASSLLAGRTEQYF. As DNA, the CDR3 is TGTGCCAGCAGTTTGTTGGCAGGGAGGACCGAGCAGTACTTC.

This clonotype was seen at least ten times. This rearrangement joins TRBV19 to TRBJ1-5; 7 positions agree with TRBD1. This CDR3 has 16 amino acids. Looked up from germline, CDR1 is LNHDA and CDR2 is SQIVND (reference sequence). The ends lost 4 bases at V and 2 bases at J; junction bases unmatched: 8. The CDR3 nucleotides are TGTGCCAGTAGTAGCCTGGGACAGAGGGGCAATCAGCCCCAGCATTTT. Translated, it gives CASSSLGQRGNQPQHF.

This clonotype appeared many times. The chain uses TRBV4-1 and TRBJ2-5, with TRBD2 matching over 13 bases. CDR3 length equals 15 residues. Losses at the gene ends were 5 bases for V and 5 bases for J; bases not matched to a gene: 5. Germline lookup yields CDR1 MGHRA and CDR2 YSYEKL. The CDR3 region has the DNA TGCGCCAGCAGCTGGACTAGCGGGAGTCGGGAGACCCAGTACTTC. As protein: CASSWTSGSRETQYF.

This clonotype was counted at least ten times. The V call is TRBV28, the J call TRBJ1-5; 7 nucleotides agree with TRBD1. The CDR3 length is 15 residues. Trimming cost V 3 bases and J 6 bases; bases outside gene matches: 8. Looked up from germline, CDR1 is MDHEN and CDR2 is SYDVKM. Written as DNA, the CDR3 is TGTGCCAGCAGTTTTTTTGTAGGGACAGTTCAGCCCCAGCATTTT. This encodes CASSFFVGTVQPQHF.

The chain uses TRBV12-3 or TRBV12-4 and TRBJ2-1; D possibly corresponds to TRBD1 (6 bases). This CDR3 region has 13 residues. The V gene lost 7 bases and the J gene lost 9 bases, with 16 bases spanning the gap. CDR3 sequence (DNA): TGTGCCAGCACCGACGACAGGATGGGTGAGCAGTTCTTC. Translating it yields CASTDDRMGEQFF.

This clonotype has just a few counts. The chain employs TRBV5-1 and TRBJ2-2; 8 bases map to TRBD1. Germline lookup yields CDR1 SGHRS and CDR2 YFSETQ. This CDR3 has 15 residues. The J segment lost 3 bases and the V segment lost 4 bases, leaving 5 bases of the junction unmatched. The CDR3: CASSPRGPDTGELFF. The DNA for the CDR3 is TGCGCCAGCAGCCCCAGGGGGCCGGACACCGGGGAGCTGTTTTTT.

This clonotype was picked up many times. J is TRBJ1-1 and V is TRBV30, with TRBD1 matching over 10 bases. Trimming took 8 bases from V and 5 from J; bases not matched to a gene: 11. The germline V gene encodes CDR1 GTSNPN and CDR2 SVGIG (reference sequence). The CDR3 has 14 residues. The CDR3 bases are TGTGCCGGTCATCTCCGGGACAGGGGTACTGAAGCTTTCTTT. It codes for CAGHLRDRGTEAFF.

In its sample, this clonotype was seen many times. The genes are TRBV19 and TRBJ2-2; the match to TRBD2 covers 9 bases. This CDR3 is 15 amino acids long. Trimming at V came to 8 bases and at J to 6 bases, leaving 10 bases not matched to a gene. The V gene's germline CDR1 is LNHDA and CDR2 SQIVND (reference sequence). CDR3 region: CASDYSGSPPGELFF. The CDR3 DNA reads as TGTGCCAGTGACTATAGCGGGAGTCCCCCCGGGGAGCTGTTTTTT.